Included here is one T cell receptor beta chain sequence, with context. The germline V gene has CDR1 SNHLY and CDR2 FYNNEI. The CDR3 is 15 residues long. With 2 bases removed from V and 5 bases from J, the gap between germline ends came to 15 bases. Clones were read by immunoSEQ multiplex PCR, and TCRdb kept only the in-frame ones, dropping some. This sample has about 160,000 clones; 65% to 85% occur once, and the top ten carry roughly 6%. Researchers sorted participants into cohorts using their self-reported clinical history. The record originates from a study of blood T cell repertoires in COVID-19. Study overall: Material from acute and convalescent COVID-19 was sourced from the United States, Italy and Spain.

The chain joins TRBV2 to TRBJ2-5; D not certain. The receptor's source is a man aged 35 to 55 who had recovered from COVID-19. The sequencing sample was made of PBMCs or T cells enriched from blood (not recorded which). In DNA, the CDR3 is TGTGCCAGCAGTGAAAGCGTTAATTTGATGGAGACCCAGTACTTC. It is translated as CASSESVNLMETQYF.